Reported below is one T cell receptor beta chain. The record originates from a study of blood T cell repertoires in COVID-19. Study in general: The United States, Italy and Spain were the sources of the acute and convalescent COVID-19 samples. Sources were T cells, B-cell-depleted T cells, or PBMCs; the material itself was cDNA or gDNA.

Authors' methods: Amplification with reference gene primers provided the estimates of nucleated cell counts. TCRdb keeps only in-frame clones here, not all; method: immunoSEQ multiplex PCR. The V and J calls and clone size are taken from that table; D and trimming were inferred from the DNA. The table includes about 140,000 clones, under 85% detected once. The V end was cut by 2 bases, the J end by 8 bases, with 18 bases between. The CDR3 extends over 15 amino acids. CDR1 LGHNA and CDR2 YSLEER come from the germline V gene. The rearrangement uses TRBV4-3 and TRBJ1-2; D is perhaps TRBD1 (5 bases). This receptor was identified in a human donor in a cohort sampled during active COVID-19. The sequenced sample was peripheral blood. DNA of the CDR3: TGCGCCAGCAGCCAACTAGGGGACTCCCCTGGGGGCTACACCTTC. Encoded protein: CASSQLGDSPGGYTF.